This record looks at one T cell receptor beta chain sequence and its context. What it binds is unknown. The CDR3 sequence is 12 residues long. The germline V gene encodes CDR1 WSHSY and CDR2 SAAADI. Trimming removed 3 bases at V and 4 bases at J, with 6 bases between. The source of the sample is a study of cytomegalovirus exposure and HLA in healthy donors. Study overall: The same platform used for the 666 first-cohort repertoires was also used for the 120 or so validation repertoires, as a later analysis reported. Study-wide findings and caveats: Overall, about 160 TCR beta chains were annotated as cytomegalovirus-associated. The TCR clusters that emerged in the first cohort tended, a later analysis found, to co-occur in the 95 to 150 validation repertoires. Through in vitro validation, three CMV-associated chains were shown to be specific for CMV antigens.

Sequenced by immunoSEQ multiplex PCR; TCRdb stores in-frame clones only, minus some. Here the sample spans around 60,000 clones, under 95% being singletons. The specimen sequenced was PBMCs. This clonotype was sampled from a woman aged 18 to 35 in good health and CMV-seronegative. The chain uses TRBV10-2 and TRBJ2-5, with a weak D call TRBD2 (5 bases). The CDR3 nucleotides are TGCGCCAGCAGTGATGGAGGAGAGACCCAGTACTTC. It is translated as CASSDGGETQYF.